These 19 T cell receptor beta chains share one sample of origin, sequenced in a study of blood T cell repertoires in COVID-19. Sequencing used immunoSEQ multiplex PCR; TCRdb keeps in-frame clones, though not all of them. The table includes 250,000 to 350,000 clones, more than 85% detected once. The specimen sequenced was peripheral blood. The source of these receptors is a man aged 30 to 45 with acute or convalescent COVID-19.

The chain links TRBV18 to TRBJ1-1; D call uncertain. This CDR3 has 13 amino acids. V lost 1 base and J 3 bases, leaving 6 bases between the germline ends. Germline V lookup: CDR1 KGHSH, CDR2 LQKENI. CDR3 sequence reads: CASSPQSDTEAFF. CDR3 DNA sequence: TGTGCCAGCTCACCACAGTCGGACACTGAAGCTTTCTTT. Drawing the rest from reference TRBV18 and TRBJ1-1, the complete variable domain is NAGVMQNPRHLVRRRGQEARLRCSPMKGHSHVYWYRQLPEEGLKFMVYLQKENIIDESGMPKERFSAEFPKEGPSILRIQQVVRGDSAAYFCASSPQSDTEAFFGQGTRLTVV.

The chain carries TRBV19 and TRBJ1-6, with a weak D call TRBD1 (5 bases). The CDR3 has 14 amino acids. Germline V gives CDR1 LNHDA, CDR2 SQIVND (reference sequence). Trimming removed 5 bases at V and 8 bases at J, with 13 bases between. In nucleotides, the CDR3 is TGTGCCAGTAGTCTCCGACAGAGCTATTCACCCCTCCACTTT. Translated: CASSLRQSYSPLHF.

This clone was seen only a few times. The chain links TRBV19 to TRBJ1-1, with D possibly TRBD1 on 6 matching bases. Between the trimmed V and J ends, which lost 6 bases and 1 base, there was a span of 12 bases. The CDR3 spans 14 residues. Per germline, CDR1 LNHDA and CDR2 SQIVND (reference sequence). The chain's CDR3 is CASSFKTGNTEAFF. The CDR3 coding sequence is TGTGCCAGTAGCTTTAAGACAGGGAACACTGAAGCTTTCTTT.

V is TRBV19 and J is TRBJ1-5; the match to TRBD1 covers 8 bases. J gave up 3 bases and V 5 bases, and 9 bases lay outside the gene matches. CDR1 is LNHDA and CDR2 is SQIVND in the germline V gene (reference sequence). The CDR3 is made up of 16 amino acids. CDR3 nucleotides: TGTGCCAGTAGTGCCCAAACAGGGGGACCCAATCAGCCCCAGCATTTT. It yields the protein CASSAQTGGPNQPQHF.

This chain connects TRBV20-1 to TRBJ1-1; D unresolved. V lost 6 bases and J 1 base, leaving 6 bases between the germline ends. The CDR3 spans 11 residues. Looked up from germline, CDR1 is DFQATT and CDR2 is SNEGSKA (reference sequence). DNA of the CDR3: TGCAGTGCCGCGTCGAACACTGAAGCTTTCTTT. Protein sequence: CSAASNTEAFF.

This clone was recorded once. The chain employs TRBV28 and TRBJ1-2; 7 bases fit TRBD1. V dropped 4 bases and J dropped 4; count of bases not matched to a gene: 9. The length of the CDR3 is 15 residues. The germline V gene encodes CDR1 MDHEN and CDR2 SYDVKM. The CDR3 DNA follows: TGTGCCAGCAGTTCCACCGGGACAGAAGTCTATGGCTACACCTTC. Its translation is CASSSTGTEVYGYTF.

The chain links TRBV5-6 to TRBJ2-5; TRBD2 matches 13 bases. Trimming cost V 4 bases and J 5 bases; bases outside gene matches: 14. The CDR3 extends over 18 amino acids. Germline-derived CDR1 and CDR2 are SGHDT and YYEEEE. CDR3 DNA: TGTGCCAGCAGCCTCCGCCGGACTAGCGGGAGTGCGGGCGAGACCCAGTACTTC. This sequence encodes CASSLRRTSGSAGETQYF.

The chain couples TRBV7-8 to TRBJ1-1; TRBD1 agrees at 9 bases. V shed 5 bases and J 3 bases; nucleotides not matched to a gene: 16. Germline values: CDR1 SGHVS, CDR2 FQNEAQ. The CDR3 is 18 amino acids. The CDR3 DNA sequence: TGTGCCAGCAGCAAACAAGGTCCGGGACAGGGATATTACACTGAAGCTTTCTTT. Translated, it gives CASSKQGPGQGYYTEAFF.

The chain couples TRBV5-1 to TRBJ2-5; 8 bases are a match to TRBD1. CDR3 size: 16 residues. Germline V CDR1 and CDR2: SGHRS, YFSETQ. With V trimmed by 0 bases and J by 2 bases, 6 bases remained unmatched. The CDR3: CASSLGGRGPQETQYF. The CDR3 nucleotides are TGCGCCAGCAGCTTGGGCGGCAGGGGGCCACAAGAGACCCAGTACTTC.

V gene TRBV6-5 combines with J gene TRBJ1-2, with TRBD1 matching over 9 bases. The germline V gene encodes CDR1 MNHEY and CDR2 SVGAGI. Unmatched junction bases numbered 2, after V lost 2 bases and J lost 4 bases. This CDR3 has 14 residues. As DNA, the CDR3 is TGTGCCAGCAGTTACAAGGACAGGGGCTATGGCTACACCTTC. Translating it yields CASSYKDRGYGYTF.

This chain uses TRBV24-1 with TRBJ2-2, with TRBD2 matching 7 bases. The V segment lost 5 bases and the J segment 1 base; nucleotides outside the gene matches: 0. The length of the CDR3 is 14 residues. Per germline, CDR1 KGHDR and CDR2 SFDVKD. DNA of the CDR3: TGTGCCACCAGTGGGGGGGGGAACACCGGGGAGCTGTTTTTT. This gives the protein CATSGGGNTGELFF.

The genes are TRBV5-1 and TRBJ2-3; TRBD2 matches 11 bases. The CDR3 loop spans 13 amino acids. CDR1 and CDR2 from the germline V gene are SGHRS and YFSETQ. Trimming at V came to 7 bases and at J to 5 bases, leaving 3 bases not matched to a gene. The CDR3 DNA reads as TGCGCCAGCTTACTAGCGGGGGAAGATACGCAGTATTTT. Its protein product is CASLLAGEDTQYF.

The chain has TRBV30 and TRBJ1-2, with D possibly being TRBD1 (6 bases). This CDR3 contains 14 residues. Germline values: CDR1 GTSNPN, CDR2 SVGIG (reference sequence). The CDR3 is CARSRGEGSYGYTF. CDR3 bases: TGTGCGCGGAGCAGGGGAGAGGGTTCCTATGGCTACACCTTC.

This chain joins TRBV7-9 and TRBJ2-1; D may be TRBD2 (6 bases). V was trimmed by 4 bases and J by 5 bases, leaving 12 bases between them. Germline V lookup: CDR1 SEHNR, CDR2 FQNEAQ (reference sequence). The length of the CDR3 is 14 residues. CDR3 in amino acids: CASSSPTGDNEQFF. CDR3 bases: TGTGCCAGCAGCTCCCCCACGGGGGACAATGAGCAGTTCTTC.

The rearrangement links TRBV3-1 (or the pseudogene TRBV3-2) to TRBJ2-2, with a weak D call TRBD2 (6 bases). The CDR3 covers 16 residues. V lost 7 bases, J lost 4 bases, and 19 bases lay in between. The germline CDR1 and CDR2 sequences are LGHDT and YNNKEL (reference sequence). CDR3 DNA sequence: TGTGCCAGCACTCCCTGGAGGGATTCGGGCACCGGGGAGCTGTTTTTT. Protein: CASTPWRDSGTGELFF.

The genes are TRBV25-1 and TRBJ1-5, with D possibly being TRBD1 (5 bases). The CDR3 has 13 residues. CDR1 MGHDK and CDR2 SYGVNS come from the germline V gene. The V gene lost 2 bases and the J gene lost 9 bases, with 11 bases spanning the gap. CDR3 sequence: CASSEAGRRPQHF. CDR3 sequence (DNA): TGTGCCAGCAGTGAAGCAGGGCGACGGCCCCAGCATTTT.

The chain has TRBV28 and TRBJ2-2, with D perhaps TRBD1 (6 bases). This CDR3 spans 14 amino acids. In germline, CDR1 is MDHEN, CDR2 SYDVKM. Trimming shortened V by 5 bases and J by 7 bases, and 14 bases separated the two germline ends. The CDR3: CASSTSGVGGELFF. CDR3 nucleotide sequence: TGTGCCAGCAGTACGTCAGGGGTTGGCGGGGAGCTGTTTTTT.

The chain carries TRBV11-2 and TRBJ2-7, with 9 bases aligning to TRBD1. Germline V lookup: CDR1 SGHAT, CDR2 FQNNGV. This CDR3 comprises 15 residues. Germline trimming cut 6 bases from V and 6 bases from J; bases unmatched to any gene: 12. The CDR3 protein is CASSEIQGARSEQYF. CDR3 sequence (DNA): TGTGCCAGCAGTGAAATACAGGGGGCGCGCAGCGAGCAGTACTTC.

The V and J genes are TRBV30 and TRBJ2-1; 9 nucleotides line up with TRBD2. The CDR3 length is 15 residues. V trimming: 3 bases; J trimming: 4 bases; junction bases outside the gene matches: 7. CDR1 and CDR2 (germline): GTSNPN, SVGIG (reference sequence). DNA of the CDR3: TGTGCCTGGAGCAGGTTAGCGGGAGATTACAATGAGCAGTTCTTC. This gives the protein CAWSRLAGDYNEQFF.